The 9 T cell receptor beta chains given below trace back to one sample, sequenced in a study of monozygotic twins with cystic fibrosis. Method: immunoSEQ multiplex PCR; TCRdb's copy keeps in-frame clones and lacks some. Of 25,000 to 35,000 clones in the sample, around four fifths were seen once. The source material was blood. The receptors were gathered from a girl aged 2 to 9 with cystic fibrosis.

The chain couples TRBV10-2 to TRBJ2-2; TRBD1 aligns across 7 bases. J gave up 0 bases and V 7 bases, and 8 bases lay outside the gene matches. The V gene's germline CDR1 is WSHSY and CDR2 SAAADI. The CDR3 contains 16 residues. The CDR3 loop is CASNHWQGANTGELFF. CDR3 coding DNA: TGCGCCAGCAACCACTGGCAGGGGGCGAACACCGGGGAGCTGTTTTTT.

This clone was found a few times. This chain links TRBV2 with TRBJ1-2; D remains unclear. Germline V gene data show CDR1 as SNHLY and CDR2 as FYNNEI. This CDR3 is 13 amino acids long. Trimming took off 5 bases at V and 6 bases at J, with 13 bases between the two ends. DNA of the CDR3: TGTGCCAGCAGTTCCGGGATAGCAGATGGCTACACCTTC. This sequence encodes CASSSGIADGYTF.

This chain connects TRBV4-1 to TRBJ1-1; D remains unclear. The V gene's germline CDR1 is MGHRA and CDR2 YSYEKL. The CDR3 has 13 residues. The germline V and J ends were trimmed by 1 base and 4 bases, with 7 bases remaining between them. The CDR3 DNA is TGCGCCAGCAGCCAAGTGGCCCGCACTGAAGCTTTCTTT. Protein product: CASSQVARTEAFF.

This chain joins TRBV18 and TRBJ1-1; D is unresolved. The CDR3 is made up of 14 amino acids. In germline, CDR1 is KGHSH, CDR2 LQKENI. Trimming took off 6 bases at V and 1 base at J, with 12 bases between the two ends. The CDR3 DNA sequence: TGTGCCAGCTCCCGGGATGGAAAGAACACTGAAGCTTTCTTT. It codes for CASSRDGKNTEAFF.

The CDR3 region has the DNA TGTGCCAGCAGGTTCGGACAGGGGGCCTTCTATGGCTACACCTTC. Its translation: CASRFGQGAFYGYTF. The chain is built from TRBV28 and TRBJ1-2; TRBD1 aligns across 11 bases. Germline V lookup: CDR1 MDHEN, CDR2 SYDVKM. V dropped 6 bases and J dropped 4; count of bases not matched to a gene: 7. The CDR3 is made up of 15 amino acids.

The J gene is TRBJ2-7, the V gene TRBV4-1, with TRBD2 identical over 10 bases. CDR1 and CDR2 from the germline V gene are MGHRA and YSYEKL. The ends lost 4 bases at V and 2 bases at J; junction bases unmatched: 5. The CDR3 contains 15 residues. The CDR3 loop reads CASSPGLAVTYEQYF. CDR3 DNA sequence: TGCGCCAGCAGCCCTGGACTAGCGGTTACCTACGAGCAGTACTTC.

The V call is TRBV6-4, the J call TRBJ2-1, with D possibly TRBD2 on 6 matching bases. The CDR3 has 13 residues. V was shortened by 0 bases and J by 9 bases, with 9 bases between the two germline ends. Germline V gene sequence: CDR1 MRHNA, CDR2 SNTAGT. The CDR3 is CASSDSSGFEQFF. In nucleotides, the CDR3 is TGTGCCAGCAGTGACTCAAGCGGGTTTGAGCAGTTCTTC.

The rearrangement links TRBV9 to TRBJ1-4, with a weak D call TRBD1 (5 bases). Trimming took 0 bases from V and 4 from J, leaving 7 bases between them. Germline assignment: CDR1 SGDLS and CDR2 YYNGEE. The CDR3 has 14 residues. The CDR3 coding sequence is TGTGCCAGCAGCGTAGCAGGGAGTAATGAAAAACTGTTTTTT. Translated, it gives CASSVAGSNEKLFF.

The V and J genes are TRBV2 and TRBJ2-7; 9 nucleotides agree with TRBD2. Per germline, CDR1 SNHLY and CDR2 FYNNEI. The CDR3 covers 14 residues. The junction had 7 bases not matched to a gene; V was cut back by 6 bases and J by 4 bases. The CDR3 loop is CASRRTSADYEQYF. Written as DNA, the CDR3 is TGTGCCAGCAGGAGGACTAGCGCCGATTACGAGCAGTACTTC.